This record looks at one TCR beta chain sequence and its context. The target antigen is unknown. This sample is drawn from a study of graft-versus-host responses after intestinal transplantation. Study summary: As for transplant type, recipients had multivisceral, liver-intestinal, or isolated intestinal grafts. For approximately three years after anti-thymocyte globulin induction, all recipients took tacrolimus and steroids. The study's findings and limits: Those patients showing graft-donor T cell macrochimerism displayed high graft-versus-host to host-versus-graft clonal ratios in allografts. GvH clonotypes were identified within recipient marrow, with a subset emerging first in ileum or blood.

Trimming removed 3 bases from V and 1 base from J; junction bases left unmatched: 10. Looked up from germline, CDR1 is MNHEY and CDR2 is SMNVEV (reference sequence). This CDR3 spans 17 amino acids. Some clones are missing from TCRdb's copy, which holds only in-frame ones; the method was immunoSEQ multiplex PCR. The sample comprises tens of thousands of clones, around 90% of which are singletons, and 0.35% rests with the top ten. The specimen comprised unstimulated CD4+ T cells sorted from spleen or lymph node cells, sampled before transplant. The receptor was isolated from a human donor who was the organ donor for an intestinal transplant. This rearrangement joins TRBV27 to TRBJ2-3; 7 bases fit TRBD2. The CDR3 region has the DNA TGTGCCAGCAGTTTCCCCGGCGCGGGGGTGGGCACAGATACGCAGTATTTT. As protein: CASSFPGAGVGTDTQYF.